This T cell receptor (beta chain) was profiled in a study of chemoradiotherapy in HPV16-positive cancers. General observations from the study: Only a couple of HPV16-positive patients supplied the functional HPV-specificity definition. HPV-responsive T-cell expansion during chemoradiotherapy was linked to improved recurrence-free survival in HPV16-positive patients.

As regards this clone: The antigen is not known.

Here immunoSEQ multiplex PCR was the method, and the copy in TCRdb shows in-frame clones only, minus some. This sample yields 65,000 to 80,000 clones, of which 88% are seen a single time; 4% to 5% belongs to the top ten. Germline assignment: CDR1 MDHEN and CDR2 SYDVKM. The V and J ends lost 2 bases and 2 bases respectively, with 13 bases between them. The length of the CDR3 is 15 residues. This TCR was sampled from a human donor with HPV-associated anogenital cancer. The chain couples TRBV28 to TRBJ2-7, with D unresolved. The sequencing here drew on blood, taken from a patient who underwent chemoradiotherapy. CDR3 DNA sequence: TGTGCCAGCAGTTTACTACCTCGACGAACCTACGAGCAGTACTTC. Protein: CASSLLPRRTYEQYF.